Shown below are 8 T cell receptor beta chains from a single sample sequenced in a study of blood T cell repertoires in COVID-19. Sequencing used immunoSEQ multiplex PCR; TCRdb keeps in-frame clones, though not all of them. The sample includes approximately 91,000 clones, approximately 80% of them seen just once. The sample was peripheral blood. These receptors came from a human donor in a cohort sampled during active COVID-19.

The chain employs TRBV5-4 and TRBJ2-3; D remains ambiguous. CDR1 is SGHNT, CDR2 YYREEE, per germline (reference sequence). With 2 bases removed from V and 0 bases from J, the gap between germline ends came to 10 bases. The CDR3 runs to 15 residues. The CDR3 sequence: CASSLAFPSTDTQYF. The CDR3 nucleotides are TGTGCCAGCAGCTTAGCCTTCCCTAGCACAGATACGCAGTATTTT.

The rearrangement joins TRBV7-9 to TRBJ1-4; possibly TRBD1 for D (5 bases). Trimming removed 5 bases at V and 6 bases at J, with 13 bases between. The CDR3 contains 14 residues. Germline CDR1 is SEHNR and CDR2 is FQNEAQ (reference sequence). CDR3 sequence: CASSPGTEDEKLFF. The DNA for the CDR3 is TGTGCCAGCAGCCCAGGGACTGAAGATGAAAAACTGTTTTTT.

DNA for the CDR3: TGTGCCAGCAGCCGATCCTCGGACAGGGCGCAGGGCTACACCTTC. It codes for CASSRSSDRAQGYTF. The chain recombines TRBV7-9 with TRBJ1-2, with TRBD1 matching over 8 bases. J gave up 8 bases and V 5 bases, and 13 bases lay outside the gene matches. Germline V CDR1 and CDR2: SEHNR, FQNEAQ (reference sequence). There are 15 residues in the CDR3.

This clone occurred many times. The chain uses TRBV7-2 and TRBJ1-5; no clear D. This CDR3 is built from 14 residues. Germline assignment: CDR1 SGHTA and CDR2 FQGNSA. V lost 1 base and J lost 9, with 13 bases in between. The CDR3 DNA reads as TGTGCCAGCAGCTTAGACGGGTTCCCTAGGCCCCAGCATTTT. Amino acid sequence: CASSLDGFPRPQHF.

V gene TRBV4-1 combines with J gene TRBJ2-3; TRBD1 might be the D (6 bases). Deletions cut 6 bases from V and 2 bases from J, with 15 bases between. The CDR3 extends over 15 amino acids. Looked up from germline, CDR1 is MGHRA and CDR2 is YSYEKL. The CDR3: CASRSEGTFTDTQYF. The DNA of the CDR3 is TGCGCCAGCAGGTCCGAGGGGACATTCACAGATACGCAGTATTTT.

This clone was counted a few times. The CDR3 nucleotides are TGTGCCAGCAGCCTCCTATTGACAGAGGCTGAAGCTTTCTTT. Amino acids: CASSLLLTEAEAFF. The chain carries TRBV11-2 and TRBJ1-1, with D possibly TRBD1 on 5 matching bases. V was shortened by 5 bases and J by 6 bases, with 16 bases between the two germline ends. Germline V CDR1 and CDR2: SGHAT, FQNNGV. This CDR3 has 14 residues.

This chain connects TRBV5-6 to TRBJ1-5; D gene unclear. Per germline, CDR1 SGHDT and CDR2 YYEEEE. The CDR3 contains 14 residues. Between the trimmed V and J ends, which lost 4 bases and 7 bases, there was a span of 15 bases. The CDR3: CASSRRAFKQPQHF. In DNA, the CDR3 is TGTGCCAGCAGCCGTCGAGCTTTTAAGCAGCCCCAGCATTTT.

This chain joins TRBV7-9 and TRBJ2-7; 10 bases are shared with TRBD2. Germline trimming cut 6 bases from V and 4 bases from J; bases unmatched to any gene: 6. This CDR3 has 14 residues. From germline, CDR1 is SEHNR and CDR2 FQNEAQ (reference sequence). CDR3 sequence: CASRPSGSSYEQYF. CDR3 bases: TGTGCCAGCAGACCTAGCGGGAGTTCTTACGAGCAGTACTTC.